This entry describes one TCR beta chain. It lacks a known antigen. The input lacks base qualities; no much larger clone sits a single base away. TCRbeta CDR3 regions were amplified from genomic DNA using the immunoSEQ Assay, a bias-controlled multiplex PCR. Concerning the study's data processing: Within the assay, amplification of reference gene primers was used to estimate how many nucleated cells each sample contained. Sequence reads were collapsed and filtered to measure the absolute abundance of every unique TCRbeta CDR3 rearrangement. For each sample, productive Simpson clonality was calculated as the square root of Simpson's diversity index over productive rearrangements. TCRdb holds this immuneACCESS table with in-frame rearrangements only. Some clones are missing; in checked studies, unresolved V genes explain under half, and the rest has no known cause. V, J and clone size derive from that table, while D and trimming were established from the DNA sequence. The sample contains 110,000 to 150,000 clones, roughly 85% of them found a single time. About 4.5% of the sample lies in the top ten.

This sample stems from a study of blood T cell repertoires in COVID-19 (dated by TCRdb to 2018 to 2021). At the level of the whole study: Samples covering the acute and convalescent phases of COVID-19 were provided by collaborators in the United States, Italy and Spain. The material from the prospective study consisted of cDNA or gDNA derived from T cells, B-cell-depleted T cells, or PBMCs. Subjects who had been exposed to COVID-19, were actively infected with it, or had recovered from it provided the deeply sampled blood TCRbeta repertoires that made up the dataset. The repertoires were released in a freely available public database meant as a resource for research on the immune response to SARS-CoV-2. The samples were drawn from two sources: the first 160 participants of the ongoing ImmuneRACE study, and 950 to 1,500 subjects contributed by 6 global collaborators. The sample metadata nearly always contained a de-identified subject ID, COVID-19 status, age in years and sex. Where available, HLA class I and class II types were taken from metadata supplied by the sample provider and were not determined by assay-based typing. Here is what the overall study found, with its caveats: Clinical and demographic metadata were provided uncurated, with the amount varying by source and participant.

Participants in the prospective study were enrolled through a virtual design, were aged roughly 18 to 95 years, and lived in about two dozen United States geographic areas. In the prospective study, participants were assigned to cohorts based on the clinical history participants reported in a screening survey and a study questionnaire. Recovered participants in ImmuneRACE Cohort 3 were defined by two consecutive negative NP/OP PCR tests, clearance by a healthcare professional, or resolution of symptoms. In the prospective study, mobile phlebotomists collected whole blood, serum and a nasopharyngeal or oropharyngeal swab from each participant. Additional blood draws and questionnaires over a roughly two-month period could optionally be provided by prospective study participants. Prospective study blood samples were shipped either frozen or at room temperature before DNA extraction. The clonotype comes from a man aged 50-60 years who had recovered from COVID-19. The sequenced sample consisted of PBMCs or T cells enriched from blood (not recorded which).

The sequenced DNA: TGTGCCAGCATTCGGGGGGTGGCCATGGGCACTGAAGCTTTCTTT. Its protein reads: CASIRGVAMGTEAFF. The chain uses TRBV28 and TRBJ1-1, with TRBD1 perhaps the D gene, on 5 matching bases. There are 15 amino acids in the CDR3, from cysteine to phenylalanine inclusive. Only the CDR3 part of the read is kept: 45 bases, read in frame from the first base. As encoded in the germline V gene, CDR1 is MDHEN while CDR2 is SYDVKM. V is cut by 7 bases and J by 4 bases, and the space between the germline ends is 19 bases.